These 5 T cell receptor beta chains share one sample of origin, sequenced in a study of blood T cell repertoires in COVID-19 (dated by TCRdb to about 2020). The library was made by the immunoSEQ multiplex PCR assay. Held by TCRdb, this immuneACCESS table contains in-frame sequences only and omits some clones. Under half of the omission traces to an unresolved V gene where checked; the cause of the rest is unknown. Counted in this sample were some 150,000 clones; roughly nine tenths of them appeared once. The ten largest make up 3% to 3.5% of the sample. Sequencing used peripheral blood. These receptors all stem from a woman aged 60 to 75 with active COVID-19.

The chain employs TRBV6-5 and TRBJ2-7, with no clear D. The germline V gene encodes CDR1 MNHEY and CDR2 SVGAGI. V was shortened by 2 bases and J by 0 bases, with 11 bases between the two germline ends. This CDR3 is 15 amino acids long. The CDR3 DNA sequence: TGTGCCAGCAGTTACGGGCAGCCGAGCTCCTACGAGCAGTACTTC. Translating gives CASSYGQPSSYEQYF.

CDR3 amino acids: CATSDLKQGLDYTF. The CDR3 nucleotides are TGTGCCACCAGTGACCTTAAACAGGGGTTGGACTACACCTTC. The V call is TRBV24-1, the J call TRBJ1-2; 7 bases are shared with TRBD1. Unmatched junction bases numbered 11, after V lost 4 bases and J lost 10 bases. CDR3 length: 14 amino acids. Looked up from germline, CDR1 is KGHDR and CDR2 is SFDVKD.

The chain carries TRBV19 and TRBJ1-3, with 7 positions matching TRBD1. Losses at the gene ends were 8 bases for V and 0 bases for J; bases not matched to a gene: 13. This CDR3 is 17 amino acids long. CDR1 and CDR2 (germline): LNHDA, SQIVND (reference sequence). As DNA, the CDR3 is TGTGCCAGTGTCCGGGACAGTTTTCTCCACTCTGGAAACACCATATATTTT. Amino acids: CASVRDSFLHSGNTIYF.

The chain links TRBV5-6 to TRBJ1-1; TRBD1 might be the D (6 bases). Germline CDR1 reads SGHDT; CDR2 reads YYEEEE. With 2 bases removed from V and 5 bases from J, the gap between germline ends came to 10 bases. The CDR3 is made up of 13 amino acids. The CDR3 protein is CASSFAGQTEAFF. DNA of the CDR3: TGTGCCAGCAGCTTTGCCGGACAGACTGAAGCTTTCTTT.

The chain couples TRBV19 to TRBJ1-1; D unresolved. The V end was cut by 4 bases, the J end by 1 base, with 10 bases between. The germline CDR1 and CDR2 sequences are LNHDA and SQIVND (reference sequence). The CDR3 sequence is 14 residues long. The CDR3 spells CASSRDEGNTEAFF. DNA for the CDR3: TGTGCCAGTAGTAGGGATGAGGGGAACACTGAAGCTTTCTTT.